These 19 T cell receptor beta chains were all obtained from the same sample, sequenced in a study of T-cell reconstitution after alpha-beta-depleted transplantation in children. Unique molecular identifiers were incorporated during preparation of the TCRbeta library. TCRdb re-called the PCR reads through MiXCR, storing one row per CDR3 protein. The data show roughly 350,000 distinct CDR3 sequences, with roughly 16% seen just once and approximately 38% held by the top ten. The source was PBMCs, mostly from graft donor cells, collected 360 days after TCRalphabeta/CD19-depleted stem cell transplant. Source of these receptors: a male patient aged 2 to 10 who had a stem cell transplant for acute lymphoblastic leukemia, so the T cells may come from the graft donor.

CDR3 amino acids: CASLRGDGYTF. The CDR3 DNA reads as TGTGCCAGCCTCCGGGGCGATGGCTACACCTTC. V and J are TRBV28 and TRBJ1-2; D is possibly TRBD1 (5 bases). This CDR3 has 11 amino acids. Between the trimmed V and J ends, which lost 8 bases and 6 bases, there was a span of 10 bases. The V gene's germline CDR1 is MDHEN and CDR2 SYDVKM.

This sequence joins TRBV20-1 and TRBJ2-1; D perhaps matches TRBD1 (5 bases). V was cut by 5 bases and J by 7 bases, with 18 bases left in between. Germline V gene lookup returns CDR1 DFQATT and CDR2 SNEGSKA (reference sequence). The CDR3 sequence is 14 residues long. The DNA of the CDR3 is TGCAGTGCTCCTCAGGGTATAGCAATTAATGAGCAGTTCTTC. Encoded protein: CSAPQGIAINEQFF.

The V and J genes are TRBV5-1 and TRBJ2-7; D is uncertain. Germline lookup yields CDR1 SGHRS and CDR2 YFSETQ. CDR3 length: 14 residues. Trimming pared 0 bases from V and 7 bases from J, leaving 14 bases between. CDR3 residues: CASSLGVFSGEQYF. CDR3 DNA: TGCGCCAGCAGCTTGGGGGTCTTCTCCGGAGAGCAGTACTTC. The full variable domain, with the rest looked up from reference TRBV5-1 and TRBJ2-7, is KAGVTQTPRYLIKTRGQQVTLSCSPISGHRSVSWYQQTPGQGLQFLFEYFSETQRNKGNFPGRFSGRQFSNSRSEMNVSTLELGDSALYLCASSLGVFSGEQYFGPGTRLTVT.

The V gene is TRBV6-2 or TRBV6-3, the J gene TRBJ2-6; D uncertain. The CDR3 is 20 amino acids. V was clipped by 4 bases and J by 0 bases, with 22 bases between them. Germline CDR1 MNHEY, CDR2 SVGEGT. The DNA for the CDR3 is TGTGCCAGCAGTTTTTTATCCCCGGTTGGGTCCTTCTCTGGGGCCAACGTCCTGACTTTC. The encoded protein is CASSFLSPVGSFSGANVLTF.

The chain links TRBV29-1 to TRBJ1-3, with 8 bases aligning to TRBD1. This CDR3 region has 16 residues. V shed 1 base, J shed 0 bases, and the junction held 5 bases outside the gene matches. Germline CDR1 reads SQVTM; CDR2 reads ANQGSEA. The CDR3 region is CSVEGTGFDSGNTIYF. In DNA, the CDR3 is TGCAGCGTTGAAGGGACAGGGTTTGACTCTGGAAACACCATATATTTT.

The CDR3 DNA follows: TGTGCCAGCAGTTTCGGGACAGGGTACTACGAGCAGTACTTC. The encoded protein is CASSFGTGYYEQYF. This chain joins TRBV28 and TRBJ2-7; 9 nucleotides match TRBD1. From germline, CDR1 is MDHEN and CDR2 SYDVKM. This CDR3 spans 14 amino acids. Trimming cost V 3 bases and J 3 bases; bases outside gene matches: 3.

In its sample, this clonotype was seen a few times. CDR3 loop: CATGTSGRETQYF. The CDR3 coding sequence is TGTGCCACCGGGACTAGCGGGAGAGAGACCCAGTACTTC. The genes are TRBV6-2 or TRBV6-3 and TRBJ2-5; TRBD2 matches 14 bases. The germline V gene encodes CDR1 MNHEY and CDR2 SVGEGT. The junction had 2 bases not matched to a gene; V was cut back by 10 bases and J by 4 bases. The CDR3 loop spans 13 amino acids.

This clonotype was detected a few times. The chain uses TRBV6-2 or TRBV6-3 and TRBJ2-7; the match to TRBD2 covers 8 bases. CDR1 MNHEY and CDR2 SVGEGT come from the germline V gene. The CDR3 has 16 amino acids. The trim removed 6 bases at V and 4 bases at J, leaving 14 bases unmatched. The CDR3 sequence: CASSYGIAGPPYEQYF. The CDR3 DNA follows: TGTGCCAGCAGCTACGGAATAGCGGGACCCCCATACGAGCAGTACTTC.

In the case of this clonotype: At one of its ends the junction is not consistent with the germline gene, which may arise from a read error. This sequence joins TRBV29-1 and TRBJ2-1, with D possibly being TRBD2 (5 bases). The CDR3 is 14 residues long. The germline V gene has CDR1 SQVTM and CDR2 ANQGSEA. Written as DNA, the CDR3 is TGCGGCGTTGAGCGGTTTGGAGAGGATAATGAGCAGTTCTTC. It yields the protein CGVERFGEDNEQFF.

There are many counts of this clonotype. V usage is TRBV7-2 and J usage is TRBJ1-2, with D uncertain. The germline V gene encodes CDR1 SGHTA and CDR2 FQGNSA. Trimming stripped 2 bases from V and 4 bases from J, with 11 bases between. The CDR3 has 14 amino acids. The CDR3 here is CASSLRRAGYGYTF. The CDR3 DNA is TGTGCCAGCAGCTTAAGAAGAGCAGGCTATGGCTACACCTTC.

There are many counts of this clonotype. The chain is built from TRBV29-1 and TRBJ1-1, with 8 bases lining up with TRBD1. V shed 7 bases and J 4 bases; nucleotides not matched to a gene: 5. Germline assignment: CDR1 SQVTM and CDR2 ANQGSEA. The CDR3 runs to 12 residues. The CDR3 loop is CSARQGSTEAFF. CDR3 DNA: TGCAGCGCTAGACAGGGGAGCACTGAAGCTTTCTTT.

This clonotype came up many times. V and J are TRBV5-1 and TRBJ2-1, with 11 bases identical to TRBD2. V shed 4 bases, J shed 4 bases, and the junction held 4 bases outside the gene matches. The CDR3 loop spans 15 amino acids. Germline values: CDR1 SGHRS, CDR2 YFSETQ. In nucleotides, the CDR3 is TGCGCCAGCAGCCATCCTAGCGGGGGGTACAATGAGCAGTTCTTC. Protein sequence: CASSHPSGGYNEQFF.

This clonotype turned up a few times. The genes are TRBV4-1 and TRBJ1-5; D remains unclear. V was cut by 2 bases and J by 4 bases, with 15 bases left in between. The CDR3 runs to 16 residues. Germline-derived CDR1 and CDR2 are MGHRA and YSYEKL. The CDR3: CASSQFKGPTNQPQHF. CDR3 in DNA: TGCGCCAGCAGCCAATTTAAGGGTCCTACTAATCAGCCCCAGCATTTT.

There are a few counts of this clonotype. This CDR3 is CAISGGQFYGYTF. DNA of the CDR3: TGTGCCATCAGTGGTGGGCAGTTCTATGGCTACACCTTC. The chain combines TRBV10-3 with TRBJ1-2; D not certain. The germline V gene has CDR1 ENHRY and CDR2 SYGVKD. Trimming stripped 4 bases from V and 4 bases from J, with 10 bases between. CDR3 length equals 13 residues.

The chain joins TRBV6-2 or TRBV6-3 to TRBJ2-7; 8 bases are shared with TRBD1. The CDR3 has 16 residues. The germline gives CDR1 MNHEY, CDR2 SVGEGT. Trimming removed 5 bases from V and 3 bases from J; junction bases left unmatched: 12. The chain's CDR3 is CASSQTSRGQFYEQYF. CDR3 bases: TGTGCCAGCAGTCAAACGAGCAGGGGGCAGTTCTACGAGCAGTACTTC.

The chain recombines TRBV28 with TRBJ2-7; 9 bases map to TRBD2. This CDR3 has 13 residues. Trimming at V came to 5 bases and at J to 3 bases, leaving 2 bases not matched to a gene. CDR1 and CDR2 (germline): MDHEN, SYDVKM. In DNA form, the CDR3 reads TGTGCCAGCAGTCGACTAGCGGACTACGAGCAGTACTTC. It translates to CASSRLADYEQYF.

The chain is built from TRBV4-2 and TRBJ2-3; D perhaps matches TRBD1 (6 bases). The CDR3 runs 16 residues. The V end was cut by 0 bases, the J end by 4 bases, with 14 bases between. Germline loops: CDR1 LGHNA, CDR2 YNFKEQ. CDR3 amino acids: CASSQERVRGSDTQYF. Written as DNA, the CDR3 is TGTGCCAGCAGCCAAGAAAGGGTCAGGGGCTCAGATACGCAGTATTTT.

The chain is built from TRBV20-1 and TRBJ1-5, with a weak D call TRBD1 (5 bases). The CDR3 is made up of 15 amino acids. V lost 5 bases, J lost 1 base, and 15 bases lay in between. Germline V lookup: CDR1 DFQATT, CDR2 SNEGSKA (reference sequence). The CDR3 DNA follows: TGCAGTGCTCAGAACCGGGACCGCAGCAATCAGCCCCAGCATTTT. This gives the protein CSAQNRDRSNQPQHF.

CDR3 nucleotide sequence: TGTGCCAGCAGCCGAGGGGTGAACTATGGCTACACCTTC. Encoded protein: CASSRGVNYGYTF. This rearrangement joins TRBV14 to TRBJ1-2, with a weak D call TRBD1 (5 bases). V dropped 4 bases and J dropped 2 bases, with 8 bases sitting between them. Per the germline V gene, CDR1 is SGHDN and CDR2 is FVKESK. CDR3 size: 13 residues.